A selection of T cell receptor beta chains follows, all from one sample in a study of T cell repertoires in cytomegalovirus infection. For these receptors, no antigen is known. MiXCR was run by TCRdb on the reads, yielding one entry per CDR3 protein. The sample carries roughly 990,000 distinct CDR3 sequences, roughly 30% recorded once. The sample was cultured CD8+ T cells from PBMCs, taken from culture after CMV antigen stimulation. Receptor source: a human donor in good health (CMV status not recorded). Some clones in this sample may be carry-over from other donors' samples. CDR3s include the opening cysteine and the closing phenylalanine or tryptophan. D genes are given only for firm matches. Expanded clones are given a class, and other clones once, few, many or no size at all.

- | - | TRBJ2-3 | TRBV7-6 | CASSPLEKGGQGDTQYF | TGTGCCAGCAGCCCCTTAGAAAAGGGGGGCCAGGGAGATACGCAGTATTTT
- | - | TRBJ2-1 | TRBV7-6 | CASSLGNPSYNEQFF | TGTGCTAGCAGCTTAGGAAACCCTTCCTACAATGAGCAGTTCTTC
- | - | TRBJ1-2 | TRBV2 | CATTPYPRDGYTF | TGTGCCACCACGCCATACCCGCGGGACGGCTACACCTTC
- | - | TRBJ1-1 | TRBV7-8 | CASSFNRLNTEAFF | TGTGCCAGCAGCTTTAACCGATTGAACACTGAAGCTTTCTTT
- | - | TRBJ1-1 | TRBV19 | CASSTQTGPNTEAFF | TGTGCCAGTAGTACTCAAACAGGGCCAAACACTGAAGCTTTCTTT
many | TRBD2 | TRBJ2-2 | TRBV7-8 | CASSTPQGVRGGNPNTGELFF | TGTGCCAGCAGCACGCCTCAAGGTGTGCGGGGGGGCAATCCGAACACCGGGGAGCTGTTTTTT
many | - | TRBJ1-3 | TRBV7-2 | CASSIDRSKGNTIYF | TGTGCCAGCAGCATTGACAGGTCGAAGGGAAACACCATATATTTT
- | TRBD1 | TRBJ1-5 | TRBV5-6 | CASSFGTGSKPQHF | TGTGCCAGCAGCTTTGGGACAGGGTCGAAGCCCCAGCATTTT
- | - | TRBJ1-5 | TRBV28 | CASSLSPMGNQPQHF | TGTGCCAGCAGTTTAAGCCCCATGGGGAATCAGCCCCAGCATTTT
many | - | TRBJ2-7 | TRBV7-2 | CASSGGVVSRYEQYF | TGTGCCAGCAGCGGGGGTGTTGTCTCCCGCTACGAGCAGTACTTC
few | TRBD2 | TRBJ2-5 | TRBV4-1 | CASSHGGGYDKETQYF | TGCGCCAGCAGCCACGGCGGGGGGTACGATAAAGAGACCCAGTACTTC
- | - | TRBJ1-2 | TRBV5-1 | CASRGTGIQDYGYTF | TGCGCCAGCAGAGGAACAGGGATCCAGGACTATGGCTACACCTTC
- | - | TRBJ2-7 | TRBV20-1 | CSAYWTDSYEQYF | TGCAGTGCCTACTGGACTGACTCCTACGAGCAGTACTTC
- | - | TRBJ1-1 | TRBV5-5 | CASSLGQGVAEAFF | TGTGCCAGCAGCTTGGGGCAGGGAGTCGCTGAAGCTTTCTTT
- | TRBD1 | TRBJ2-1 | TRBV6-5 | CASRLTGVPYNEQFF | TGTGCCAGCAGGTTAACAGGGGTCCCCTACAATGAGCAGTTCTTC
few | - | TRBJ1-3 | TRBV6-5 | CASWEGYGNTIYF | TGTGCCAGCTGGGAAGGGTACGGAAACACCATATATTTT
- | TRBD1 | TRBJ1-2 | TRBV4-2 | CASSQVPTGGVYGYTF | TGTGCCAGCAGCCAAGTTCCTACAGGGGGGGTATATGGCTACACCTTC
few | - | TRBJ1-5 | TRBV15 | CATSRQGRSNQPQHF | TGTGCCACCAGCAGACAGGGCCGGAGCAATCAGCCCCAGCATTTT
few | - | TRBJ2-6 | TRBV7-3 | CASSLGPLSRRANVLTF | TGTGCCAGCAGCTTAGGACCACTTTCTCGGAGGGCCAACGTCCTGACTTTC
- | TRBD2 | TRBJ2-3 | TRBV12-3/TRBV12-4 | CALQGGGHLDTQYF | TGTGCACTCCAGGGCGGGGGGCACTTGGATACGCAGTATTTT
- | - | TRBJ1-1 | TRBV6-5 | CASSFGPTLNTEAFF | TGTGCCAGCAGTTTTGGTCCAACCCTGAACACTGAAGCTTTCTTT
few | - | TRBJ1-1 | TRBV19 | CASTLRSIPGRVNTEAFF | TGTGCCAGTACCCTACGATCTATCCCGGGACGGGTGAACACTGAAGCTTTCTTT
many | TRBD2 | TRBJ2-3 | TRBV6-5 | CASSWSGGGTDTQYF | TGTGCCAGCAGTTGGAGCGGGGGAGGCACAGATACGCAGTATTTT
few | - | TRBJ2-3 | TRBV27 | CASHSGPDTQYF | TGTGCCAGCCACTCCGGGCCAGATACGCAGTATTTT
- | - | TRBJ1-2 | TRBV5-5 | CASSLMAGPNYGYTF | TGTGCCAGCAGCTTGATGGCAGGGCCTAACTATGGCTACACCTTC
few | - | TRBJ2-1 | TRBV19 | CASSMGGPHNEQFF | TGTGCCAGTAGTATGGGAGGCCCCCACAATGAGCAGTTCTTC
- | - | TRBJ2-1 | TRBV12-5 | CASGWLGGLFF | TGTGCTAGTGGTTGGTTGGGGGGGCTGTTCTTC
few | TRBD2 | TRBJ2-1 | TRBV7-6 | CASSQLAGVYYNEQFF | TGTGCCAGCAGCCAACTAGCGGGGGTTTACTACAATGAGCAGTTCTTC
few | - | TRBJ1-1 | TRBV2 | CASSEPLVKPEAFF | TGTGCCAGCAGTGAGCCCCTTGTCAAGCCTGAAGCTTTCTTT
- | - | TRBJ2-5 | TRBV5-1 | CASSFSRDRIVTQYF | TGCGCCAGCAGCTTTAGCAGAGACCGTATTGTGACCCAGTACTTC
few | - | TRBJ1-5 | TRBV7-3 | CASSLEVLDRFNQPQHF | TGTGCCAGCAGCTTAGAGGTGTTGGACAGATTCAATCAGCCCCAGCATTTT
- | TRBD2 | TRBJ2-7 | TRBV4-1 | CASSQWTSGGNEQYF | TGCGCCAGCAGCCAGTGGACTAGCGGGGGCAACGAGCAGTACTTC
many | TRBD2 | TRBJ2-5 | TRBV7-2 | CASSFPGGPSETQYF | TGTGCCAGCAGCTTTCCGGGGGGGCCGTCAGAGACCCAGTACTTC
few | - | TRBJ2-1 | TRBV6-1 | CASSLTLSLDNEQFF | TGTGCCAGCAGCCTTACCCTCTCCTTGGACAATGAGCAGTTCTTC
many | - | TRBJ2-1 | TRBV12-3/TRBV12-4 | CASSLSGVYNEQFF | TGTGCCAGCAGCCTTAGCGGAGTCTACAATGAGCAGTTCTTC
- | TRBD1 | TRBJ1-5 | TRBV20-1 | CSARDRQGNQPQHF | TGCAGTGCTAGGGACAGACAGGGAAATCAGCCCCAGCATTTT
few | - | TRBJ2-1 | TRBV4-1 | CASSQDGSLTWNEQFF | TGCGCCAGCAGCCAAGATGGCAGCCTCACATGGAATGAGCAGTTCTTC
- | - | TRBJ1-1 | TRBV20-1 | CSARDDGSVNTEAFF | TGCAGTGCTAGAGATGACGGCAGCGTGAACACTGAAGCTTTCTTT
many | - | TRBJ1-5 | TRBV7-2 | CASSLEGRGQPQHF | TGTGCCAGCAGCTTAGAGGGTCGGGGACAGCCCCAGCATTTT
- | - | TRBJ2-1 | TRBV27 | CASSLSGRIRYNEQFF | TGTGCCAGCAGTTTATCGGGGCGTATCCGCTACAATGAGCAGTTCTTC
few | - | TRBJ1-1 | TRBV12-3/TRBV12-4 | CASSLGPGTDTEAFF | TGTGCCAGCAGTTTAGGTCCAGGAACGGACACTGAAGCTTTCTTT
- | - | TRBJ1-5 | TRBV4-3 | CASSQDLLGNQPQHF | TGCGCCAGCAGCCAAGATCTACTGGGCAATCAGCCCCAGCATTTT
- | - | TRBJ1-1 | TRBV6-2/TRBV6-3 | CASSYSVKEAFF | TGTGCCAGCAGTTACTCGGTCAAGGAAGCTTTCTTT
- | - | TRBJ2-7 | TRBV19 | CASSIVGYEQYF | TGTGCCAGTAGTATAGTCGGTTACGAGCAGTACTTC
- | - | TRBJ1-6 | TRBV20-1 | CSARVGGLRSYNSPLHF | TGCAGTGCTAGAGTGGGAGGCTTGCGCTCCTATAATTCACCCCTCCACTTT
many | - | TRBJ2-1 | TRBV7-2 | CAQGGTDSYNEQFF | TGTGCCCAAGGGGGGACAGACTCCTACAATGAGCAGTTCTTC
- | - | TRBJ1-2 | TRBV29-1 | CSVETRVVYGYTF | TGCAGCGTTGAGACCAGGGTGGTCTATGGCTACACCTTC
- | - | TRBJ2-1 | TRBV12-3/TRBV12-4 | CATLPSDRFSYNVQFF | TGTGCCACCCTCCCGTCGGACAGATTCTCCTACAATGTGCAGTTCTTC
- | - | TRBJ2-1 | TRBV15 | CATSRDRMSLGNEQFF | TGTGCCACCAGCAGAGATAGGATGTCCCTGGGGAATGAGCAGTTCTTC
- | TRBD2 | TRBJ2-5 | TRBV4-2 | CASSQGLAGEVTQYF | TGTGCCAGCAGCCAAGGTCTAGCGGGGGAGGTGACCCAGTACTTC
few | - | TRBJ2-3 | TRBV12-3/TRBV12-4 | CASSSAPWSRTDTQYF | TGTGCCAGCAGTTCCGCCCCGTGGTCCCGCACAGATACGCAGTATTTT
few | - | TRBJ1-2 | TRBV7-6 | CASSLAQGSDGYTF | TGTGCCAGCAGCTTAGCGCAGGGGAGCGATGGCTACACCTTC
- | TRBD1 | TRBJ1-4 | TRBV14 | CASSQDAGGTADEKLFF | TGTGCCAGCAGCCAAGATGCTGGGGGGACAGCGGATGAAAAACTGTTTTTT